The 27 T cell receptor beta chains below all came from one sample that was sequenced in a study of beta chain features in type 1 diabetes. Their antigens are not known. Study-wide findings and caveats: Within each of all four CD4+ subsets, Type 1 diabetes patients had TCRB CDR3s that were moderately but significantly shorter.

The isolated RNA, all of it, was reverse transcribed, so expressed TCRB transcripts were what got sequenced. The protocol was immunoSEQ multiplex PCR, while the TCRdb copy is restricted to in-frame clones and leaves out a portion. Of 300,000 to 450,000 clones listed, 10% to 15% are singletons. The sample consisted of naive CD4+ T cells from blood. These receptors all stem from a woman aged 18-35 years with type 1 diabetes.

This chain links TRBV7-9 with TRBJ1-2, with D possibly TRBD1 on 6 matching bases. The CDR3 is 13 residues long. Germline V lookup: CDR1 SEHNR, CDR2 FQNEAQ (reference sequence). The V end was cut by 5 bases, the J end by 8 bases, with 15 bases between. CDR3 loop: CASSTRQVRGYTF. CDR3 bases: TGTGCCAGCAGCACCCGACAGGTGCGGGGCTACACCTTC.

The gene calls are TRBV30 and TRBJ2-1; 12 bases are a match to TRBD2. The CDR3 loop spans 17 amino acids. The V and J ends lost 2 bases and 5 bases, in that order; junction bases with no gene match: 10. Germline V gene sequence: CDR1 GTSNPN, CDR2 SVGIG (reference sequence). For the CDR3, the DNA is TGTGCCTGGAGTCTCCAAGTTACTAGCGGGAGGAACAATGAGCAGTTCTTC. Translation: CAWSLQVTSGRNNEQFF.

J is TRBJ1-2 and V is TRBV18, with D uncertain. This CDR3 comprises 15 residues. CDR1 is KGHSH and CDR2 is LQKENI in the germline V gene. With 2 bases removed from V and 2 bases from J, the gap between germline ends came to 12 bases. CDR3 amino acids: CASSPGGSRNYGYTF. The CDR3 DNA follows: TGTGCCAGCTCACCAGGAGGCAGCAGAAACTATGGCTACACCTTC.

V and J are TRBV2 and TRBJ2-3, with 7 nucleotides matching TRBD1. This CDR3 has 14 residues. The trim removed 5 bases at V and 2 bases at J, leaving 4 bases unmatched. Germline loops: CDR1 SNHLY, CDR2 FYNNEI. CDR3 sequence reads: CASSRDRATDTQYF. The CDR3 region has the DNA TGTGCCAGCAGTAGAGACAGGGCCACAGATACGCAGTATTTT.

J is TRBJ2-7 and V is TRBV7-6; the D gene is possibly TRBD1 (6 bases). Per germline, CDR1 SGHVS and CDR2 FNYEAQ. The CDR3 spans 11 residues. V lost 5 bases to trimming and J lost 7 bases, with 9 bases between them. In DNA form, the CDR3 reads TGTGCCAGCAGCGCCCAGGGGGAGCAGTACTTC. Protein sequence: CASSAQGEQYF.

The CDR3 DNA follows: TGTGCCTGTAACCCCGCGGGAGGGCGAGATACGCAGTATTTT. It yields the protein CACNPAGGRDTQYF. V is TRBV30 and J is TRBJ2-3, with TRBD2 identical over 9 bases. Germline assignment: CDR1 GTSNPN and CDR2 SVGIG (reference sequence). The CDR3 runs to 14 residues. The V segment lost 6 bases and the J segment 5 bases; nucleotides outside the gene matches: 9.

This clone was counted a few times. The V call is TRBV25-1, the J call TRBJ1-1; D is unresolved. The CDR3 runs 13 residues. CDR1 MGHDK and CDR2 SYGVNS come from the germline V gene. V was pared by 6 bases and J by 4 bases, with 12 bases between. In DNA form, the CDR3 reads TGTGCCAGCAGGGAAACAGTACGCACTGAAGCTTTCTTT. Residues: CASRETVRTEAFF.

J is TRBJ1-1 and V is TRBV7-9; the D is unclear. Per germline, CDR1 SEHNR and CDR2 FQNEAQ (reference sequence). This CDR3 is built from 14 residues. Trimming pared 5 bases from V and 0 bases from J, leaving 10 bases between. The CDR3 nucleotides are TGTGCCAGCAGCCCCCCGAGCCTGAACACTGAAGCTTTCTTT. This encodes CASSPPSLNTEAFF.

In this sample, this clone turned up a few times. The chain couples TRBV5-1 to TRBJ1-6; 7 positions match TRBD1. Germline CDR1 is SGHRS and CDR2 is YFSETQ. This CDR3 spans 17 amino acids. J gave up 8 bases and V 1 base, and 12 bases lay outside the gene matches. The CDR3 region is CASSLRRQGLIYSPLHF. CDR3 nucleotides: TGCGCCAGCAGCTTGCGGAGACAGGGTTTGATTTATTCACCCCTCCACTTT. Full variable domain (missing parts from reference TRBV5-1 and TRBJ1-6): KAGVTQTPRYLIKTRGQQVTLSCSPISGHRSVSWYQQTPGQGLQFLFEYFSETQRNKGNFPGRFSGRQFSNSRSEMNVSTLELGDSALYLCASSLRRQGLIYSPLHFGNGTRLTVT.

The chain uses TRBV5-1 and TRBJ1-1; D is uncertain. The germline V and J ends were trimmed by 4 bases and 1 base, with 17 bases remaining between them. Per the germline V gene, CDR1 is SGHRS and CDR2 is YFSETQ. The length of the CDR3 is 16 residues. The CDR3 region has the DNA TGCGCCAGCAGCCCGAGGAGTGGGTCTCCGAACACTGAAGCTTTCTTT. The encoded protein is CASSPRSGSPNTEAFF.

This clone has more than one count but fewer than ten. The chain has TRBV11-2 and TRBJ2-2; no firm D call. Trimming pared 7 bases from V and 3 bases from J, leaving 6 bases between. The CDR3 covers 12 residues. CDR1 and CDR2 (germline): SGHAT, FQNNGV. CDR3 loop: CASTIYTGELFF. As DNA, the CDR3 is TGTGCCAGCACCATTTACACCGGGGAGCTGTTTTTT.

Only a few counts were recorded for this clone. V gene TRBV30 combines with J gene TRBJ2-7; D possibly corresponds to TRBD2 (6 bases). V was clipped by 5 bases and J by 4 bases, with 15 bases between them. Germline values: CDR1 GTSNPN, CDR2 SVGIG (reference sequence). The CDR3 runs to 13 residues. As DNA, the CDR3 is TGTGCCTGGGGGGGGTTACAGGTTTACGAGCAGTACTTC. As protein: CAWGGLQVYEQYF.

The V call is TRBV9, the J call TRBJ1-1; 7 bases are a match to TRBD1. The V and J ends lost 3 bases and 1 base, in that order; junction bases with no gene match: 6. The length of the CDR3 is 15 residues. Germline lookup yields CDR1 SGDLS and CDR2 YYNGEE. For the CDR3, the DNA is TGTGCCAGCAGCGCCCGGGACAGCCCGAACACTGAAGCTTTCTTT. Encoded protein: CASSARDSPNTEAFF. Looking up the rest from reference TRBV9 and TRBJ1-1 gives the full variable domain: DSGVTQTPKHLITATGQRVTLRCSPRSGDLSVYWYQQSLDQGLQFLIQYYNGEERAKGNILERFSAQQFPDLHSELNLSSLELGDSALYFCASSARDSPNTEAFFGQGTRLTVV.

This clone was counted between two and nine times. This sequence joins TRBV5-1 and TRBJ2-2, with 7 nucleotides matching TRBD1. Looked up from germline, CDR1 is SGHRS and CDR2 is YFSETQ. The J segment lost 6 bases and the V segment lost 0 bases, leaving 2 bases of the junction unmatched. The CDR3 consists of 14 residues. CDR3 sequence (DNA): TGCGCCAGCAGCTTGGCAGGGGGTCCCGGGGAGCTGTTTTTT. It translates to CASSLAGGPGELFF.

This clone has a handful of counts. V gene TRBV7-9 combines with J gene TRBJ2-7; weak D call: TRBD1 (5 bases). CDR3 length equals 14 residues. Trimming stripped 2 bases from V and 0 bases from J, with 8 bases between. Germline CDR1 and CDR2: SEHNR and FQNEAQ (reference sequence). CDR3 DNA: TGTGCCAGCAGCTTACAGGGCAGCTCCTACGAGCAGTACTTC. Amino acid sequence: CASSLQGSSYEQYF.

This clone has just a few counts. The chain combines TRBV18 with TRBJ1-5; weak D call: TRBD1 (6 bases). V was pared by 2 bases and J by 0 bases, with 11 bases between. CDR1 and CDR2 (germline): KGHSH, LQKENI. The length of the CDR3 is 16 residues. The CDR3 loop is CASSPTGLNSNQPQHF. In nucleotides, the CDR3 is TGTGCCAGCTCACCAACAGGGTTGAATAGCAATCAGCCCCAGCATTTT.

The rearrangement joins TRBV30 to TRBJ2-7; a weak D match, TRBD2 (5 bases). Germline loops: CDR1 GTSNPN, CDR2 SVGIG (reference sequence). The V end was cut by 0 bases, the J end by 0 bases, with 12 bases between. The CDR3 is 15 amino acids. CDR3 coding DNA: TGTGCCTGGAGTGTACGTCGACTAATCTCCTACGAGCAGTACTTC. Protein: CAWSVRRLISYEQYF.

This clone turned up a few times. V and J are TRBV28 and TRBJ2-1; D is perhaps TRBD2 (5 bases). Germline V gene data show CDR1 as MDHEN and CDR2 as SYDVKM. The CDR3 extends over 17 amino acids. The V end was cut by 1 base, the J end by 1 base, with 14 bases between. In nucleotides, the CDR3 is TGTGCCAGCAGTTTATCCGCTTGGAGCGGATCCTACAATGAGCAGTTCTTC. Translating it yields CASSLSAWSGSYNEQFF.

The chain links TRBV2 to TRBJ2-3; 15 bases agree with TRBD2. Germline CDR1 reads SNHLY; CDR2 reads FYNNEI. The CDR3 runs 16 residues. V dropped 6 bases and J dropped 4; count of bases not matched to a gene: 5. CDR3 nucleotide sequence: TGTGCCAGCAGCGCTGGACTAGCGGGAGGGGCAGATACGCAGTATTTT. The encoded protein is CASSAGLAGGADTQYF. The whole variable domain, filled in from reference TRBV2 and TRBJ2-3, reads EPEVTQTPSHQVTQMGQEVILRCVPISNHLYFYWYRQILGQKVEFLVSFYNNEISEKSEIFDDQFSVERPDGSNFTLKIRSTKLEDSAMYFCASSAGLAGGADTQYFGPGTRLTVL.

This clone turned up a few times. The rearrangement joins TRBV29-1 to TRBJ2-7, with D possibly being TRBD1 (6 bases). Trimming pared 3 bases from V and 5 bases from J, leaving 14 bases between. CDR3 length equals 13 residues. The germline gives CDR1 SQVTM, CDR2 ANQGSEA. This CDR3 reads CSVDGDKINEQYF. Here the CDR3 DNA reads TGCAGCGTTGACGGGGACAAGATTAACGAGCAGTACTTC.

This sequence joins TRBV2 and TRBJ2-3; 13 nucleotides agree with TRBD2. The germline CDR1 and CDR2 sequences are SNHLY and FYNNEI. This CDR3 has 19 amino acids. V gave up 6 bases and J gave up 2 bases; unmatched junction bases: 14. CDR3 nucleotide sequence: TGTGCCAGCAGCACCACCCCGGGACTAGCGGGACGGTACACAGATACGCAGTATTTT. It encodes CASSTTPGLAGRYTDTQYF. Based on the CDR3 plus reference TRBV2 and TRBJ2-3, the full variable domain is EPEVTQTPSHQVTQMGQEVILRCVPISNHLYFYWYRQILGQKVEFLVSFYNNEISEKSEIFDDQFSVERPDGSNFTLKIRSTKLEDSAMYFCASSTTPGLAGRYTDTQYFGPGTRLTVL.

This clone was seen only a few times. The chain carries TRBV9 and TRBJ1-2; 8 nucleotides match TRBD1. Trimming at V came to 6 bases and at J to 2 bases, leaving 9 bases not matched to a gene. From germline, CDR1 is SGDLS and CDR2 YYNGEE. The CDR3 is made up of 15 amino acids. The CDR3 region is CASTFSGGANYGYTF. CDR3 DNA sequence: TGTGCCAGCACCTTTTCAGGGGGCGCCAACTATGGCTACACCTTC.

This clone has a handful of counts. The V call is TRBV7-3, the J call TRBJ2-1, with 8 bases identical to TRBD1. The CDR3 totals 17 residues. Germline V gives CDR1 SGHTA, CDR2 FQGTGA. V gave up 1 base and J gave up 6 bases; unmatched junction bases: 11. In DNA, the CDR3 is TGTGCCAGCAGCTTAAGAGGGCAGGGGGCAGCGGGCAATGAGCAGTTCTTC. The encoded protein is CASSLRGQGAAGNEQFF. Looking up the rest from reference TRBV7-3 and TRBJ2-1 gives the full variable domain: GAGVSQTPSNKVTEKGKYVELRCDPISGHTALYWYRQSLGQGPEFLIYFQGTGAADDSGLPNDRFFAVRPEGSVSTLKIQRTERGDSAVYLCASSLRGQGAAGNEQFFGPGTRLTVL.

V and J are TRBV27 and TRBJ2-3; weak D call: TRBD2 (5 bases). Trimming stripped 9 bases from V and 2 bases from J, with 12 bases between. CDR1 is MNHEY, CDR2 SMNVEV, per germline (reference sequence). This CDR3 spans 13 amino acids. CDR3 protein: CASRQLVTDTQYF. CDR3 nucleotide sequence: TGTGCCAGTCGGCAACTAGTCACAGATACGCAGTATTTT.

V is TRBV7-9 and J is TRBJ2-3; TRBD1 matches at 8 bases. CDR3 size: 16 residues. Germline V gene sequence: CDR1 SEHNR, CDR2 FQNEAQ (reference sequence). V lost 5 bases and J lost 2; bases outside the gene matches: 9. CDR3 in amino acids: CASSNGDRSYTDTQYF. The CDR3 coding sequence is TGTGCCAGCAGCAACGGGGACAGGAGCTACACAGATACGCAGTATTTT.

This chain joins TRBV7-9 and TRBJ2-1, with TRBD2 matching over 8 bases. The CDR3 extends over 14 amino acids. J lost 6 bases, V lost 5 bases, and 6 bases had no gene match. Germline CDR1 SEHNR, CDR2 FQNEAQ (reference sequence). CDR3 in DNA: TGTGCCAGCAGCATCCAGGGACTAGGCAATGAGCAGTTCTTC. It is translated as CASSIQGLGNEQFF. The variable domain in full, with the rest retrieved from reference TRBV7-9 and TRBJ2-1, is DTGVSQNPRHKITKRGQNVTFRCDPISEHNRLYWYRQTLGQGPEFLTYFQNEAQLEKSRLLSDRFSAERPKGSFSTLEIQRTEQGDSAMYLCASSIQGLGNEQFFGPGTRLTVL.

This chain's CDR3 is CASSPLGVLAGGNEQFF. The CDR3 DNA reads TGTGCCAGTAGCCCTTTAGGGGTCCTAGCGGGAGGGAATGAGCAGTTCTTC. The rearrangement joins TRBV19 to TRBJ2-1; TRBD2 matches at 12 bases. The CDR3 is 17 amino acids. V lost 6 bases, J lost 7 bases, and 13 bases stayed unmatched. CDR1 and CDR2 (germline): LNHDA, SQIVND (reference sequence).